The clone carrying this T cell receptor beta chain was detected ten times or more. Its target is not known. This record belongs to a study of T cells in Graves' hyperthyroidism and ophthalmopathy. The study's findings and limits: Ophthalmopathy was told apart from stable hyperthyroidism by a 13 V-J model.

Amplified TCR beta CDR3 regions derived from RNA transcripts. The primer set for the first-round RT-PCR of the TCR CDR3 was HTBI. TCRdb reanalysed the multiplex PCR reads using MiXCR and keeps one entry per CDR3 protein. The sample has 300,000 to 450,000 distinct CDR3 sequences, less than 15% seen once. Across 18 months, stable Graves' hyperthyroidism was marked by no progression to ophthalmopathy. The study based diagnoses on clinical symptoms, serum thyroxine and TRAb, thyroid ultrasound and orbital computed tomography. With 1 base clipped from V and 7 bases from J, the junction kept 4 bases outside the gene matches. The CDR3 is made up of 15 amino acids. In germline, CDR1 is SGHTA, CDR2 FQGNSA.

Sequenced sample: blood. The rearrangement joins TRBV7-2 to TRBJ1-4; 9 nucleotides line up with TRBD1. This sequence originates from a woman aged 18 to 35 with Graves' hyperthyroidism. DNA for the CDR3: TGTGCCAGCAGCTTAGGGACAGGGGTGACTGAAAAACTGTTTTTT. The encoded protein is CASSLGTGVTEKLFF.